This is a list of T cell receptor beta chains from one sample in a study of T cell responses to AZD1222 COVID-19 vaccine. TCRdb's table, derived via immunoSEQ multiplex PCR, lists solely in-frame clones and lacks some. The table lists 98,000 or so clones, around nine tenths of them singletons. The sequencing used peripheral blood, collected 28 days after the second dose of the MenACWY control vaccine. The receptors come from an adult who received the MenACWY meningococcal vaccine as a control. Each CDR3 is given with its conserved first and last residue. The D gene is left open where the match is weak. Clone size, where shown, is once, few, many, or a class for clones that have expanded.

d_call j_call v_call clone_size cdr3_aa cdr3_nt
TRBD1 TRBJ2-2 TRBV7-2 . CASSDGQGDTGELFF TGTGCCAGCAGCGACGGACAGGGGGACACCGGGGAGCTGTTTTTT
TRBD2 TRBJ2-1 TRBV13 few CASSDSSGGARDEQFF TGTGCCAGCAGCGACAGCAGCGGGGGGGCCAGGGATGAGCAGTTCTTC
. TRBJ1-5 TRBV7-9 . CASSLEPGLDQPQHF TGTGCCAGCAGCTTAGAGCCAGGCCTGGATCAGCCCCAGCATTTT
. TRBJ1-2 TRBV28 . CASSFAGDNYGYTF TGTGCCAGCAGTTTTGCCGGAGATAACTATGGCTACACCTTC
. TRBJ2-1 TRBV1 . CTSSHAGTPILEQFF TGCACCAGCAGCCACGCCGGGACTCCCATTTTGGAGCAGTTCTTC
TRBD1 TRBJ2-7 TRBV5-1 few CASSTGTGEPGQYF TGCGCCAGCAGCACCGGGACAGGGGAGCCCGGGCAGTACTTC
TRBD1 TRBJ2-2 TRBV18 . CASSPTGANTGELFF TGTGCCAGCTCACCGACAGGGGCGAACACCGGGGAGCTGTTTTTT
. TRBJ1-1 TRBV4-3 . CASSQLAGGWAEAFF TGCGCCAGCAGCCAACTGGCAGGCGGCTGGGCTGAAGCTTTCTTT
. TRBJ1-4 TRBV4-3 . CASSQDLGATNEKLFF TGCGCCAGCAGCCAAGATTTGGGGGCGACTAATGAAAAACTGTTTTTT
. TRBJ2-3 TRBV7-3 . CASSLTGGPTDTQYF TGTGCCAGCAGCTTAACAGGGGGGCCCACAGATACGCAGTATTTT
. TRBJ1-2 TRBV21-1 . CRLGGTGVAKGYTF TGCCGGTTGGGGGGGACAGGGGTAGCGAAAGGCTACACCTTC
. TRBJ2-5 TRBV30 . CAWSRTDSRETQYF TGTGCCTGGAGCCGGACGGACTCCAGGGAGACCCAGTACTTC
TRBD1 TRBJ1-2 TRBV5-4 . CASSWMDRASGYGYTF TGTGCCAGCAGCTGGATGGACAGGGCTTCGGGCTATGGCTACACCTTC
. TRBJ1-1 TRBV21-1 few CASSPVRGRGHEAFF TGTGCCAGCAGCCCCGTAAGGGGCAGGGGACATGAAGCTTTCTTT
TRBD1 TRBJ2-2 TRBV4-1 . CASSQMTGGIGELFF TGCGCCAGCAGCCAGATGACAGGGGGCATCGGGGAGCTGTTTTTT
TRBD2 TRBJ2-5 TRBV5-5 . CASSQGLARETQYF TGTGCCAGCAGCCAGGGACTAGCGAGGGAGACCCAGTACTTC
. TRBJ1-1 TRBV27 . CASRGALGQNTEAFF TGTGCCAGCAGAGGGGCCCTGGGACAGAACACTGAAGCTTTCTTT
TRBD2 TRBJ2-5 TRBV2 . CASSDSMTSGGTQYF TGTGCCAGCAGTGACTCTATGACTAGCGGGGGGACCCAGTACTTC
. TRBJ1-1 TRBV9 . CASGLQLGTEAFF TGTGCCAGCGGACTCCAGTTGGGGACTGAAGCTTTCTTT
. TRBJ2-7 TRBV27 . CASSLSGALYEQYF TGTGCCAGCAGTTTGTCGGGGGCCCTCTACGAGCAGTACTTC
. TRBJ2-7 TRBV11-1 . CASSLGVGGLYEQYF TGTGCCAGCAGCTTAGGAGTTGGGGGGCTCTACGAGCAGTACTTC
. TRBJ1-1 TRBV6-5 . CASSYSTRGDTEAFF TGTGCCAGCAGTTACTCGACTCGGGGCGACACTGAAGCTTTCTTT
. TRBJ1-2 TRBV19 . CASSIELGANYGYTF TGTGCCAGTAGTATAGAACTCGGAGCTAACTATGGCTACACCTTC
TRBD2 TRBJ2-1 TRBV10-1 . CASSDGLAGADEQFF TGCGCCAGCAGCGACGGACTAGCGGGGGCGGATGAGCAGTTCTTC
. TRBJ2-2 TRBV19 . CASSIRGPRFHNTGELFF TGTGCCAGTAGTATCCGGGGGCCGCGCTTCCATAACACCGGGGAGCTGTTTTTT
. TRBJ1-4 TRBV6-2/TRBV6-3 . CASSRQPNEKLFF TGTGCCAGCAGTAGACAGCCTAATGAAAAACTGTTTTTT
TRBD2 TRBJ2-1 TRBV2 . CASSGTSGDHYNEQFF TGTGCCAGCAGTGGGACTAGCGGGGACCACTACAATGAGCAGTTCTTC
. TRBJ1-1 TRBV7-3 . CASSLSGQGSTEAFF TGTGCCAGCAGCTTAAGTGGGCAGGGGAGCACTGAAGCTTTCTTT
TRBD2 TRBJ2-7 TRBV5-6 . CASSLGSGLAGYEQYF TGTGCCAGCAGCTTGGGGAGTGGACTAGCGGGCTACGAGCAGTACTTC
. TRBJ1-5 TRBV2 . CASTAAPPAFSNQPQHF TGTGCCAGCACTGCCGCCCCCCCAGCGTTCAGCAATCAGCCCCAGCATTTT
. TRBJ1-4 TRBV4-3 . CASSRNPGIRNEKLFF TGCGCCAGCAGCCGAAATCCCGGGATTCGGAATGAAAAACTGTTTTTT
TRBD1 TRBJ2-2 TRBV19 . CASSHRQGVNTGELFF TGTGCCAGTAGTCATCGACAGGGGGTGAACACCGGGGAGCTGTTTTTT
. TRBJ1-1 TRBV18 . CASSPQDTEAFF TGTGCCAGCTCACCACAGGATACTGAAGCTTTCTTT
. TRBJ1-5 TRBV6-2/TRBV6-3 . CASSYRRDQPQHF TGTGCCAGCAGTTACAGAAGGGACCAGCCCCAGCATTTT
. TRBJ2-1 TRBV7-2 . CASSLDAYNEQFF TGTGCCAGCAGCTTAGATGCCTACAATGAGCAGTTCTTC
. TRBJ1-3 TRBV30 . CAWVLRPNSGNTIYF TGTGCCTGGGTGCTAAGGCCCAACTCTGGAAACACCATATATTTT
. TRBJ1-1 TRBV7-2 . CASSLDPNTEAFF TGTGCCAGCAGCTTAGATCCTAACACTGAAGCTTTCTTT
. TRBJ1-2 TRBV4-2 . CASSQDPVGRDGYTF TGTGCCAGCAGCCAAGATCCTGTAGGGAGGGATGGCTACACCTTC
. TRBJ1-5 TRBV6-2/TRBV6-3 . CASRPGTEISNQPQHF TGTGCCAGCAGACCTGGCACGGAGATTAGCAATCAGCCCCAGCATTTT